Listed here are 27 T cell receptor beta chains from one sample, sequenced in a study of blood T cells in healthy people across ages. Through a sample-barcoded 5' primer and a J-beta primer mix, a second PCR was run for roughly 6 to 12 cycles. Each CDR3 protein is one row after TCRdb ran MiXCR on the 5' RACE reads. This table holds over 1,200,000 distinct CDR3 sequences, 55% to 75% found once. The sequenced sample was blood. The receptor source for this set is a young man in good health.

This clonotype was seen a few times. The chain recombines TRBV20-1 with TRBJ2-1, with 9 bases identical to TRBD2. V was clipped by 2 bases and J by 3 bases; unmatched bases: 2. The CDR3 has 14 amino acids. CDR1 DFQATT and CDR2 SNEGSKA come from the germline V gene (reference sequence). For the CDR3, the DNA is TGCAGTGCTAGACAGCGGGAGGACTACAATGAGCAGTTCTTC. Encoded protein: CSARQREDYNEQFF.

The chain has TRBV20-1 and TRBJ2-4; tentatively, D is TRBD2 (5 bases). The CDR3 spans 18 residues. The germline V gene has CDR1 DFQATT and CDR2 SNEGSKA (reference sequence). The CDR3 sequence is CSTVLDRPRDKAKNIQYF. In nucleotides, the CDR3 is TGCAGCACCGTACTGGACCGGCCTCGGGATAAAGCCAAAAACATTCAGTACTTC.

This clonotype was recorded once. This chain uses TRBV7-9 with TRBJ1-2; no clear D. Germline CDR1 SEHNR, CDR2 FQNEAQ (reference sequence). V gave up 5 bases and J gave up 4 bases, with 17 bases separating them. This CDR3 contains 15 residues. DNA for the CDR3: TGTGCCAGCAGCACCATCGCCGCAGGACTCTATGGCTACACCTTC. It is translated as CASSTIAAGLYGYTF.

The chain has TRBV4-1 and TRBJ2-1; D perhaps matches TRBD1 (7 bases). The CDR3 sequence is 18 residues long. The germline CDR1 and CDR2 sequences are MGHRA and YSYEKL. With 0 bases removed from V and 4 bases from J, the gap between germline ends came to 19 bases. In DNA, the CDR3 is TGCGCCAGCAGCCAAGAGTCAGGGGGGACCATCCCATACAATGAGCAGTTCTTC. It is translated as CASSQESGGTIPYNEQFF.

This clonotype came up many times. The chain links TRBV6-2 or TRBV6-3 to TRBJ2-7, with D possibly matching TRBD2 (5 bases). The length of the CDR3 is 13 residues. Trimming took off 5 bases at V and 2 bases at J, with 10 bases between the two ends. The germline V gene encodes CDR1 MNHEY and CDR2 SVGEGT. CDR3 bases: TGTGCCAGCAGTCTACTAGTACCCTACGAGCAGTACTTC. This sequence encodes CASSLLVPYEQYF.

The genes are TRBV20-1 and TRBJ1-5, with D perhaps TRBD1 (6 bases). There are 13 residues in the CDR3. Germline CDR1 is DFQATT and CDR2 is SNEGSKA (reference sequence). Between the trimmed V and J ends, which lost 5 bases and 3 bases, there was a span of 11 bases. The DNA for the CDR3 is TGCAGTGCTGAGGGGGGGTTCAATCAGCCCCAGCATTTT. It yields the protein CSAEGGFNQPQHF.

The chain uses TRBV6-5 and TRBJ1-2; 10 bases agree with TRBD1. Trimming cost V 7 bases and J 0 bases; bases outside gene matches: 8. Germline CDR1 and CDR2: MNHEY and SVGAGI. The CDR3 contains 16 residues. The CDR3 loop is CASTRTGGPANYGYTF. The DNA for the CDR3 is TGTGCCAGCACCAGGACAGGGGGACCAGCTAACTATGGCTACACCTTC.

The CDR3 bases are TGCAGCGCACATGGGGGGGTGGGGACTGAAGCTTTCTTT. Translated: CSAHGGVGTEAFF. The J gene is TRBJ1-1, the V gene TRBV29-1, with D perhaps matching TRBD1 (5 bases). Trimming removed 7 bases from V and 5 bases from J, with 17 bases in between. The CDR3 has 13 amino acids. In germline, CDR1 is SQVTM, CDR2 ANQGSEA.

This clonotype was detected a few times. This chain uses TRBV3-1 with TRBJ2-7, with 8 positions matching TRBD1. Germline-derived CDR1 and CDR2 are LGHDT and YNNKEL (reference sequence). The length of the CDR3 is 15 residues. The V gene end was trimmed by 5 bases and the J gene end by 3 bases; junction bases not matched to a gene: 9. The CDR3 DNA reads TGTGCCAGCAGCGACCGGGACAGGATCTACTACGAGCAGTACTTC. It is translated as CASSDRDRIYYEQYF.

This chain uses TRBV12-3 or TRBV12-4 with TRBJ1-2; maybe TRBD1 (5 bases). The germline V and J ends were trimmed by 6 bases and 8 bases, with 16 bases remaining between them. CDR3 length: 13 residues. The DNA for the CDR3 is TGTGCCAGCAGCCCGGGACGTGGAAGCGGCTACACCTTC. This encodes CASSPGRGSGYTF.

In DNA form, the CDR3 reads TGCAGTGCTATCGGGACCAGCAGCTACGAGCAGTACTTC. It is translated as CSAIGTSSYEQYF. The V call is TRBV20-1, the J call TRBJ2-4; either TRBD1 or TRBD2 may fit D (5 bases each). The last part of the DNA fits TRBJ2-7 better; the J call may be wrong. The germline V gene has CDR1 DFQATT and CDR2 SNEGSKA (reference sequence). CDR3 size: 13 residues.

This clonotype has just a few counts. The chain couples TRBV2 to TRBJ2-7; D remains unclear. The J call may be faulty, since TRBJ2-5 better matches the DNA end. CDR1 is SNHLY and CDR2 is FYNNEI in the germline V gene. CDR3 size: 16 residues. CDR3 sequence (DNA): TGTGCCAGCAGTCCTCTCCGCGATTTGACCTTGGAGACCCAGTACTTC. The encoded protein is CASSPLRDLTLETQYF.

This clonotype was observed a few times. This rearrangement joins TRBV4-1 to TRBJ2-3; D gene unclear. The CDR3 has 13 amino acids. V lost 0 bases to trimming and J lost 5 bases, with 6 bases between them. Germline-derived CDR1 and CDR2 are MGHRA and YSYEKL. The CDR3 sequence: CASSQDRVDTQYF. The CDR3 DNA sequence: TGCGCCAGCAGCCAAGATCGGGTAGATACGCAGTATTTT.

V is TRBV28 and J is TRBJ2-2; D not certain. Trimming stripped 4 bases from V and 3 bases from J, with 9 bases between. Looked up from germline, CDR1 is MDHEN and CDR2 is SYDVKM. The CDR3 runs to 14 residues. The CDR3 DNA is TGTGCCAGCAGTTGGCGATGGGACACCGGGGAGCTGTTTTTT. It encodes CASSWRWDTGELFF.

In DNA, the CDR3 is TGTGCCAGCAGTTCCACCTTAGGGGAGCAGTACTTC. It translates to CASSSTLGEQYF. The chain is built from TRBV28 and TRBJ2-5; the D gene could be TRBD1 or TRBD2 (5 bases each). The CDR3 length is 12 residues. Germline assignment: CDR1 MDHEN and CDR2 SYDVKM. Trimming pared 4 bases from V and 11 bases from J, leaving 14 bases between.

The CDR3 here is CASSYGPISYEQYF. In nucleotides, the CDR3 is TGTGCCAGCAGCTACGGTCCTATCTCCTACGAGCAGTACTTC. The chain links TRBV7-2 to TRBJ2-7; no clear D. V was pared by 4 bases and J by 0 bases, with 10 bases between. The length of the CDR3 is 14 residues. Per the germline V gene, CDR1 is SGHTA and CDR2 is FQGNSA.

The rearrangement links TRBV7-9 to TRBJ2-3, with D perhaps matching TRBD2 (6 bases). This CDR3 has 16 amino acids. Per germline, CDR1 SEHNR and CDR2 FQNEAQ (reference sequence). Trimming stripped 0 bases from V and 2 bases from J, with 12 bases between. The CDR3 region is CASSLADGTHTDTQYF. The CDR3 DNA reads TGTGCCAGCAGCTTAGCAGACGGGACTCACACAGATACGCAGTATTTT.

The table lists this clonotype with many counts. This chain connects TRBV10-3 to TRBJ2-5; D ambiguous. Trimming took off 0 bases at V and 2 bases at J, with 1 base between the two ends. CDR1 is ENHRY and CDR2 is SYGVKD in the germline V gene. The CDR3 has 12 amino acids. The CDR3 DNA is TGTGCCATCAGTGAGTCTCAAGAGACCCAGTACTTC. Protein: CAISESQETQYF.

The chain recombines TRBV4-3 with TRBJ2-6, with a weak D call TRBD1 (6 bases). This CDR3 contains 20 residues. Germline assignment: CDR1 LGHNA and CDR2 YSLEER. Trimming cost V 0 bases and J 0 bases, with 18 bases left between them. The CDR3, as DNA: TGCGCCAGCAGCCAAGATTTGCTGACAGGACAAATCTCTGGGGCCAACGTCCTGACTTTC. Translated, it gives CASSQDLLTGQISGANVLTF.

The rearrangement links TRBV4-3 to TRBJ2-3; D gene uncertain. CDR1 and CDR2 (germline): LGHNA, YSLEER. V gave up 0 bases and J gave up 2 bases, with 6 bases separating them. The CDR3 sequence is 14 residues long. CDR3 sequence (DNA): TGCGCCAGCAGCCAAGATCAAGCCACAGATACGCAGTATTTT. Its translation: CASSQDQATDTQYF.

The chain joins TRBV7-2 to TRBJ2-5; TRBD2 matches 10 bases. Trimming cost V 1 base and J 11 bases; bases outside gene matches: 10. The CDR3 covers 15 residues. Germline lookup yields CDR1 SGHTA and CDR2 FQGNSA. The CDR3 sequence is CASSLGTSGFGEQYF. The CDR3 DNA reads TGTGCCAGCAGCTTAGGGACTAGCGGTTTTGGTGAGCAGTACTTC. The whole variable domain, remainder taken from reference TRBV7-2 and TRBJ2-5, is GAGVSQSPSNKVTEKGKDVELRCDPISGHTALYWYRQSLGQGLEFLIYFQGNSAPDKSGLPSDRFSAERTGGSVSTLTIQRTQQEDSAVYLCASSLGTSGFGEQYFGPGTRLLVL.

This clonotype was seen a few times. This chain joins TRBV20-1 and TRBJ2-5, with a tentative D call TRBD2 (6 bases). Trimming removed 6 bases at V and 5 bases at J, with 16 bases between. Germline V lookup: CDR1 DFQATT, CDR2 SNEGSKA (reference sequence). The CDR3 loop spans 13 amino acids. The CDR3 loop is CSAPLAGIETQYF. The DNA for the CDR3 is TGCAGTGCCCCACTAGCTGGCATTGAGACCCAGTACTTC.

This clonotype came up a few times. The chain carries TRBV15 and TRBJ2-1; maybe TRBD2 (6 bases). The CDR3 is 16 residues long. V shed 10 bases and J shed 4 bases, with 23 bases lying between them. Germline lookup yields CDR1 LNHNV and CDR2 YYDKDF (reference sequence). CDR3 DNA: TGTGCCAGCCCGGAGGGAGTGCGGAGACCTTACAATGAGCAGTTCTTC. Amino acids: CASPEGVRRPYNEQFF.

The CDR3 reads CATSEGQPHEQFF. The CDR3 nucleotides read TGTGCCACCAGTGAGGGACAGCCCCATGAGCAGTTCTTC. The chain links TRBV24-1 to TRBJ2-1; 7 nucleotides agree with TRBD1. CDR1 KGHDR and CDR2 SFDVKD come from the germline V gene. This CDR3 is 13 amino acids long. V lost 4 bases and J lost 8; bases outside the gene matches: 4.

CDR3 nucleotides: TGTGCCAGCAGCCTCCGGGACAGGGGACTTTTTCCCCTCCACTTT. Translating gives CASSLRDRGLFPLHF. This chain joins TRBV5-5 and TRBJ1-6; the match to TRBD1 covers 10 bases. Germline assignment: CDR1 SGHKS and CDR2 YYEKEE (reference sequence). With 4 bases clipped from V and 13 bases from J, the junction kept 11 bases outside the gene matches. This CDR3 spans 15 amino acids.

The chain joins TRBV12-3 or TRBV12-4 to TRBJ1-4, with TRBD1 matching over 9 bases. There are 14 residues in the CDR3. The junction had 4 bases not matched to a gene; V was cut back by 6 bases and J by 5 bases. The CDR3 loop reads CASRTGGMNEKLFF. CDR3 bases: TGTGCCAGCAGAACAGGGGGCATGAATGAAAAACTGTTTTTT.

This chain joins TRBV20-1 and TRBJ2-7; possibly TRBD2 for D (6 bases). There are 14 residues in the CDR3. CDR1 and CDR2 (germline): DFQATT, SNEGSKA (reference sequence). V was trimmed by 1 base and J by 4 bases, leaving 14 bases between them. In DNA, the CDR3 is TGCAGTGCTAGAGTGCGGGGCCAAGGGTACGAGCAGTACTTC. The encoded protein is CSARVRGQGYEQYF.